The 26 T cell receptor beta chains below all came from one sample that was sequenced in a study of T cell repertoires in cytomegalovirus infection. In TCRdb, the reads were re-called with MiXCR into one record per CDR3 protein. The repertoire has 450,000 to 600,000 distinct CDR3 sequences, 11% of them found once; the top ten carry roughly 10%. The sample taken for sequencing was PBMCs. Receptor source: a human donor in good health (CMV status not recorded). Some clones in this sample may be carry-over from other donors' samples.

With regard to this clonotype: The junction and the germline gene differ at one end; a read error may be behind it. The V call is TRBV6-1, the J call TRBJ2-7; D assignment may be TRBD1 or TRBD2 (6 bases each). The germline V gene has CDR1 MNHNS and CDR2 SASEGT. The length of the CDR3 is 13 residues. CDR3 sequence reads: CASREGGSYEQYF. As DNA, the CDR3 is TGTGCCAGCAGAGAAGGGGGGTCCTACGAGCAGTACTTC.

As to this clonotype: This may come from a read error, since a much larger clone is one base off. J is TRBJ2-1 and V is TRBV12-3 or TRBV12-4; 10 nucleotides align to TRBD1. This CDR3 is built from 15 residues. In DNA, the CDR3 is TGTGCCAGCAGTTTTGGACAGGGGGGTGGGAATGTGCAGTTCTTC. Encoded protein: CASSFGQGGGNVQFF.

This clonotype came up a few times. The J gene is TRBJ2-5, the V gene TRBV15, with 10 bases lining up with TRBD1. Germline trimming cut 5 bases from V and 4 bases from J; bases unmatched to any gene: 7. Germline assignment: CDR1 LNHNV and CDR2 YYDKDF (reference sequence). The CDR3 covers 15 residues. The CDR3 protein is CATSGGQGIRETQYF. The CDR3 coding sequence is TGTGCCACCAGCGGGGGACAGGGGATCAGAGAGACCCAGTACTTC.

Many counts were recorded for this clonotype. V gene TRBV7-9 combines with J gene TRBJ1-2; 7 bases are a match to TRBD1. Germline V CDR1 and CDR2: SEHNR, FQNEAQ (reference sequence). This CDR3 is built from 14 residues. J lost 2 bases, V lost 5 bases, and 5 bases had no gene match. The DNA for the CDR3 is TGTGCCAGCAGCATATTGACAGGGAACTATGGCTACACCTTC. Encoded protein: CASSILTGNYGYTF.

This clonotype was seen ten or more times. The rearrangement uses TRBV19 and TRBJ2-1; possible D gene TRBD2, 5 bases. Trimming pared 7 bases from V and 6 bases from J, leaving 16 bases between. Germline assignment: CDR1 LNHDA and CDR2 SQIVND (reference sequence). This CDR3 is 14 amino acids long. The CDR3 bases are TGTGCCAGTACCCCTATGAGAGGGCCCAATGAGCAGTTCTTC. This encodes CASTPMRGPNEQFF. The full variable domain, its missing parts supplied by reference TRBV19 and TRBJ2-1, is DGGITQSPKYLFRKEGQNVTLSCEQNLNHDAMYWYRQDPGQGLRLIYYSQIVNDFQKGDIAEGYSVSREKKESFPLTVTSAQKNPTAFYLCASTPMRGPNEQFFGPGTRLTVL.

Only a few counts were recorded for this clonotype. J is TRBJ2-7 and V is TRBV23-1; a possible D gene is TRBD2 (5 bases). TRBV23-1 is annotated as an ORF whose role is uncertain. The CDR3 length is 16 residues. Trimming left V 0 bases short and J 4 bases short, with 16 bases between. CDR3 DNA: TGCGCCAGCAGTCAATCGAAAGGAGGAAAGTGGTACGAGCAGTACTTC. It codes for CASSQSKGGKWYEQYF.

As to this clonotype: A read error may be the cause here, since a much bigger clone is one base away. The genes are TRBV28 and TRBJ1-6; no definite D call. Germline-derived CDR1 and CDR2 are MDHEN and SYDVKM. The CDR3 is 15 amino acids. CDR3 loop: CASSSAREYNPPLHF. Written as DNA, the CDR3 is TGTGCCAGCAGTTCGGCCCGGGAGTATAATCCACCCCTCCACTTT.

In its sample, this clonotype was seen many times. The rearrangement uses TRBV11-2 and TRBJ2-2; TRBD2 matches 7 bases. The CDR3 loop spans 12 amino acids. The ends lost 7 bases at V and 5 bases at J; junction bases unmatched: 1. CDR1 and CDR2 (germline): SGHAT, FQNNGV. The CDR3 here is CASILATGELFF. The DNA for the CDR3 is TGTGCCAGCATACTAGCGACCGGGGAGCTGTTTTTT.

The table lists this clonotype with a few counts. This chain links TRBV6-5 with TRBJ2-2; D unresolved. Germline CDR1 is MNHEY and CDR2 is SVGAGI. Trimming took off 0 bases at V and 6 bases at J, with 5 bases between the two ends. The CDR3 totals 13 residues. Written as DNA, the CDR3 is TGTGCCAGCAGTTACTCGGTGCCCGGGGAGCTGTTTTTT. This gives the protein CASSYSVPGELFF.

This clonotype was counted ten times or more. The chain is built from TRBV2 and TRBJ1-1; TRBD1 matches at 8 bases. Germline CDR1 is SNHLY and CDR2 is FYNNEI. The CDR3 has 14 residues. V was pared by 8 bases and J by 1 base, with 6 bases of the junction left unmatched. CDR3 bases: TGTGCCAGCTTCCGGACAGGGAGGAACACTGAAGCTTTCTTT. Translated, it gives CASFRTGRNTEAFF.

This clonotype was seen just once. This chain joins TRBV29-1 and TRBJ2-3, with TRBD2 identical over 8 bases. This CDR3 has 16 amino acids. Germline loops: CDR1 SQVTM, CDR2 ANQGSEA. V shed 5 bases, J shed 0 bases, and the junction held 10 bases outside the gene matches. The CDR3 DNA is TGCAGCGTTTCCGGGGGGGGCCGCTTAAGCACAGATACGCAGTATTTT. Protein: CSVSGGGRLSTDTQYF.

This CDR3 reads CAWSEGYNQPQHF. The CDR3 DNA sequence: TGTGCCTGGAGTGAAGGGTACAATCAGCCCCAGCATTTT. V is TRBV30 and J is TRBJ1-5; D not certain. Germline CDR1 GTSNPN, CDR2 SVGIG (reference sequence). The CDR3 is made up of 13 amino acids. V lost 1 base and J lost 3, with 7 bases in between.

The sample holds many counts of this clonotype. V is TRBV4-2 and J is TRBJ1-1; 10 bases align to TRBD1. CDR3 length: 15 residues. Germline loops: CDR1 LGHNA, CDR2 YNFKEQ. V lost 5 bases to trimming and J lost 3 bases; unmatched junction nucleotides: 6. CDR3 residues: CASSTRTGGDTEAFF. The DNA of the CDR3 is TGTGCCAGCAGCACCCGGACAGGGGGGGACACTGAAGCTTTCTTT.

In its sample, this clonotype was seen a few times. V gene TRBV20-1 combines with J gene TRBJ2-5, with 9 bases that match TRBD1. The germline CDR1 and CDR2 sequences are DFQATT and SNEGSKA (reference sequence). CDR3 length equals 12 residues. Germline trimming cut 6 bases from V and 4 bases from J; bases unmatched to any gene: 3. The CDR3 region is CSAGTGPETQYF. The CDR3 DNA follows: TGCAGTGCCGGGACAGGGCCAGAGACCCAGTACTTC.

A remark on this clonotype: This may stem from a read error, because a much larger clone lies one nucleotide away. The chain couples TRBV7-9 to TRBJ1-3; the D gene is possibly TRBD1 (5 bases). This CDR3 is 15 amino acids long. The germline gives CDR1 SEHNR, CDR2 FQNEAQ (reference sequence). Trimming left V 5 bases short and J 8 bases short, with 19 bases between. CDR3 in amino acids: CASSPTGGAGDTIYF. The CDR3 DNA is TGTGCCAGCAGCCCCACCGGCGGGGCAGGAGACACCATATATTTT.

This clonotype showed up many times. The V call is TRBV7-2, the J call TRBJ2-7; 10 bases align to TRBD2. Germline V gene lookup returns CDR1 SGHTA and CDR2 FQGNSA. V lost 5 bases, J lost 6 bases, and 10 bases stayed unmatched. This CDR3 is 15 amino acids long. The CDR3 DNA sequence: TGTGCCAGCAGCCCGAGCGGGCTAGCGGGAGTCGAGCAGTACTTC. Translated, it gives CASSPSGLAGVEQYF.

This clonotype has ten or more counts. Here the CDR3 DNA reads TGTGCCAGCAGCCCGCAAGTAGCGGGAGTCGACGAGCAGTACTTC. Protein sequence: CASSPQVAGVDEQYF. The chain couples TRBV7-2 to TRBJ2-7; 9 nucleotides align to TRBD2. The CDR3 spans 15 residues. V gave up 5 bases and J gave up 5 bases; unmatched junction bases: 10. The V gene's germline CDR1 is SGHTA and CDR2 FQGNSA.

This clonotype was observed a few times. V usage is TRBV2 and J usage is TRBJ2-2, with D unresolved. The germline CDR1 and CDR2 sequences are SNHLY and FYNNEI. Trimming cost V 6 bases and J 2 bases, with 7 bases left between them. This CDR3 comprises 13 residues. CDR3 sequence: CASRLDNTGELFF. As DNA, the CDR3 is TGTGCCAGCAGACTGGACAACACCGGGGAGCTGTTTTTT.

This clonotype was observed at least ten times. The chain carries TRBV6-4 and TRBJ1-5; D is unresolved. The V end was cut by 2 bases, the J end by 3 bases, with 5 bases between. Per germline, CDR1 MRHNA and CDR2 SNTAGT. This CDR3 is 13 amino acids long. CDR3 nucleotide sequence: TGTGCCAGCAGTGACGGCGACAATCAGCCCCAGCATTTT. This encodes CASSDGDNQPQHF.

This clonotype came up many times. This chain uses TRBV12-3 or TRBV12-4 with TRBJ2-2; 7 bases line up with TRBD2. CDR3 length equals 16 residues. J gave up 5 bases and V 10 bases, and 16 bases lay outside the gene matches. The chain's CDR3 is CAIDILGQGGTGELFF. CDR3 nucleotides: TGTGCCATCGACATCCTGGGGCAGGGAGGGACCGGGGAGCTGTTTTTT.

Of note for this clonotype: This could be a read error, since a much larger clone is one nucleotide away. This sequence joins TRBV18 and TRBJ1-2, with D uncertain. Germline V CDR1 and CDR2: KGHSH, LQKENI. There are 15 residues in the CDR3. The DNA for the CDR3 is TGTGCCAGCTCACCATCGGGGAAGGGAGGCTATTGCTACACCTTC. Residues: CASSPSGKGGYCYTF.

This clonotype was seen many times. J is TRBJ1-2 and V is TRBV27, with a weak D call TRBD1 (6 bases). This CDR3 spans 16 amino acids. The germline V gene has CDR1 MNHEY and CDR2 SMNVEV (reference sequence). V lost 1 base to trimming and J lost 2 bases, with 14 bases between them. The CDR3 bases are TGTGCCAGCAGTTTATTATCTGGGGGCGAGAACTATGGCTACACCTTC. Its translation is CASSLLSGGENYGYTF.

This clonotype was recorded many times. The chain joins TRBV12-3 or TRBV12-4 to TRBJ1-5; no reliable D call. The V end was cut by 0 bases, the J end by 8 bases, with 5 bases between. This CDR3 region has 12 residues. CDR3 coding DNA: TGTGCCAGCAGTTTAGCGCTAGAGCCCCAGCATTTT. Its protein is CASSLALEPQHF.

This clonotype was counted at least ten times. J is TRBJ1-5 and V is TRBV6-2 or TRBV6-3; tentatively, D is TRBD1 (5 bases). CDR3 size: 13 residues. Germline V gene lookup returns CDR1 MNHEY and CDR2 SVGEGT. V lost 2 bases and J lost 5, with 7 bases in between. The CDR3 DNA reads as TGTGCCAGCAGTTACGGGGGGTATCAGCCCCAGCATTTT. Its translation is CASSYGGYQPQHF.

The gene calls are TRBV29-1 and TRBJ1-4, with TRBD1 as a possible D gene (6 bases). The germline V gene has CDR1 SQVTM and CDR2 ANQGSEA. Between the trimmed V and J ends, which lost 1 base and 2 bases, there was a span of 11 bases. The CDR3 runs 15 residues. DNA for the CDR3: TGCAGCGTTGAAGCCACAGGGTCGACTAATGAAAAACTGTTTTTT. Its protein is CSVEATGSTNEKLFF.

This clonotype was counted many times. In nucleotides, the CDR3 is TGTGCCAGCAGCTTAGTGCTGGGAGCAACTAATGAAAAACTGTTTTTT. It specifies CASSLVLGATNEKLFF. The rearrangement joins TRBV7-2 to TRBJ1-4; D is unclear. The germline gives CDR1 SGHTA, CDR2 FQGNSA. CDR3 length: 16 residues. The V and J ends lost 1 base and 0 bases respectively, with 9 bases between them.